This entry describes one TCR beta chain. Its antigen specificity is not known. No quality values exist for individual bases; no much larger clone is one base distant. The collaborating institutions used their own protocols to collect whole blood in K2EDTA tubes. For TCRbeta analysis, collaborators shipped samples as frozen whole blood, isolated PBMCs, or DNA extracted from either of those sample types. The data belong to a study of blood T cell repertoires in COVID-19 (dated by TCRdb to about 2020). About the investigation overall: Samples covering the acute and convalescent phases of COVID-19 were provided by collaborators in the United States, Italy and Spain. HLA class I and class II types, where available, came from metadata supplied by the sample provider rather than from assay-based typing. Samples came from the ongoing ImmuneRACE study (first 160 participants) plus 1,254 subjects from 6 global collaborators. Deeply sampled blood TCRbeta repertoires from subjects exposed to, actively infected with, or recovered from COVID-19 were included in the dataset. The repertoires were released in a freely available public database intended as a resource for research on the immune response to SARS-CoV-2. The sample metadata nearly always contained a de-identified subject ID, COVID-19 status, age in years and sex. The material from the prospective study consisted of cDNA or gDNA derived from T cells, B-cell-depleted T cells, or PBMCs.

The CDR3, cysteine through phenylalanine, is 14 amino acids long. Just CDR3 DNA is preserved here, 42 bases in frame from base 1. At the junction V is shortened by 4 bases and J by 6 bases; bases outside the gene matches: 7. The germline V gene (reference sequence) yields SGHKS for CDR1 and YYEKEE for CDR2. The immunoSEQ Assay, a bias-controlled multiplex PCR, was used to amplify TCRbeta CDR3 regions from genomic DNA. From the authors' description of their analysis: The number of nucleated cells in each sample was estimated from the amplification of reference gene primers within the assay. To quantify the absolute abundance of each unique TCRbeta CDR3 rearrangement, sequence reads were collapsed and filtered. For each sample, productive Simpson clonality was calculated as the square root of Simpson's diversity index across productive rearrangements. The table was pulled from immuneACCESS by TCRdb, which kept in-frame rearrangements only. Such tables lose some clones; where checked, under half of the loss comes from unresolved V genes, and the rest has no known cause. V, J and clone size were drawn from that table, and D and trimming were deduced from the DNA. The sample table lists roughly 62,000 clones, around 84% of them with a count of one. Approximately 0.93% of the sample lies in the top ten.

Results and caveats for the whole study, not just this receptor: How much clinical and demographic metadata was included differed by source and by participant, and the metadata was provided uncurated.

This receptor was taken from a man aged 65-85 years with acute or convalescent COVID-19. Recombination joined TRBV5-5 with TRBJ1-2, with TRBD1 matching 9 junction bases. The sample was peripheral blood. The DNA sequence is as follows: TGTGCCAGCAGCGCAATGGGACAGGGAGATGGCTACACCTTC. It codes for CASSAMGQGDGYTF. Reference TRBV5-5 and TRBJ1-2 genes cover what lies past the CDR3, so the full variable domain is DAGVTQSPTHLIKTRGQQVTLRCSPISGHKSVSWYQQVLGQGPQFIFQYYEKEERGRGNFPDRFSARQFPNYSSELNVNALLLGDSALYLCASSAMGQGDGYTFGSGTRLTVV.